These T cell receptor beta chains were read from a single sample in a study of long-term antiretroviral therapy in people with HIV. Profiling relied on immunoSEQ multiplex PCR, and the TCRdb table lists in-frame clones only, not all of them. The sample shows under 20,000 clones, 60% to 80% of them seen only once. The sample was unsorted PBMCs, taken 2.3 years after starting antiretroviral therapy. These receptors came from a woman between 40 and 55 years old with HIV. The CDR3 runs from the conserved cysteine through the conserved F or W. A D gene is named only where the DNA matches it firmly. Expanded clones get a size class; other rows say once, few or many, or leave the size out.

v_gene,j_gene,abundance,d_gene,CDR3aa,CDR3nt
TRBV5-1,TRBJ2-1,.,.,CASSPAPSSINEQFF,TGCGCCAGCAGCCCCGCCCCTTCTAGCATCAATGAGCAGTTCTTC
TRBV5-1,TRBJ2-1,.,TRBD1,CASSFAGGSYNEQFF,TGCGCCAGCAGCTTCGCAGGGGGCTCCTACAATGAGCAGTTCTTC
TRBV4-2,TRBJ2-3,.,.,CASSFKGADTQYF,TGTGCCAGCAGTTTTAAGGGGGCAGATACGCAGTATTTT
TRBV15,TRBJ1-2,.,.,CATSRAYTANYGYTF,TGTGCCACCAGCAGAGCGTACACAGCTAACTATGGCTACACCTTC
TRBV19,TRBJ2-2,.,TRBD2,CASSILAGNTGELFF,TGTGCCAGTAGTATACTAGCGGGGAACACCGGGGAGCTGTTTTTT
TRBV7-9,TRBJ2-7,.,.,CASSPLGFYEQYF,TGTGCCAGCAGCCCCTTAGGGTTCTACGAGCAGTACTTC
TRBV10-2,TRBJ2-1,.,TRBD1,CASSEAGQGINEQFF,TGCGCCAGCAGTGAGGCGGGACAGGGAATCAATGAGCAGTTCTTC
TRBV11-3,TRBJ2-7,.,.,CASSLREFMPYEQYF,TGTGCCAGCAGCTTACGGGAATTCATGCCCTACGAGCAGTACTTC
TRBV27,TRBJ1-1,.,.,CASRSTGTEAFF,TGTGCCAGCAGAAGTACGGGCACTGAAGCTTTCTTT
TRBV13,TRBJ1-1,.,.,CASSLDRLNTEAFF,TGTGCCAGCAGCTTGGACAGACTGAACACTGAAGCTTTCTTT
TRBV6-5,TRBJ2-5,.,.,CASSYVSYGETQYF,TGTGCCAGCAGTTACGTATCGTATGGAGAGACCCAGTACTTC
TRBV5-1,TRBJ2-7,.,.,CASSLQGGGYEQYF,TGCGCCAGCAGCTTGCAGGGGGGAGGTTACGAGCAGTACTTC
TRBV25-1,TRBJ1-2,.,.,CASSESRGGYGYTF,TGTGCCAGCAGTGAATCCAGGGGTGGCTATGGCTACACCTTC
TRBV6-5,TRBJ2-7,once,.,CAIARGAGDEQYF,TGTGCCATCGCCAGGGGGGCGGGAGACGAGCAGTACTTC
TRBV19,TRBJ1-1,.,.,CASRHLGPQIYTEAFF,TGTGCCAGTAGACACTTGGGACCCCAAATTTACACTGAAGCTTTCTTT
TRBV6-1,TRBJ2-2,.,.,CASALAGELFF,TGTGCCAGCGCCCTGGCCGGGGAGCTGTTTTTT
TRBV4-1,TRBJ2-2,few,TRBD1,CASSQENRLVGGAGELFF,TGCGCCAGCAGCCAAGAGAACAGGTTGGTAGGGGGCGCCGGGGAGCTGTTTTTT
TRBV19,TRBJ1-2,few,.,CASSPILQGANYGYTF,TGTGCCAGTAGTCCGATCCTCCAGGGCGCTAACTATGGCTACACCTTC
TRBV6-5,TRBJ2-3,.,.,CASRSTALDTQYF,TGTGCCAGCAGAAGTACAGCTCTAGATACGCAGTATTTT
TRBV10-3,TRBJ1-2,.,.,CAIRPPGLMDGGYTF,TGTGCCATCAGGCCGCCGGGACTCATGGATGGAGGCTACACCTTC
TRBV11-2,TRBJ2-1,once,.,CASSLDLRPNNEQFF,TGTGCCAGCAGCTTAGATCTAAGGCCTAACAATGAGCAGTTCTTC
TRBV28,TRBJ2-7,once,.,CASSSGPYEQYF,TGTGCCAGCAGTTCGGGCCCCTACGAGCAGTACTTC
TRBV9,TRBJ1-1,.,TRBD1,CASSASRDRGNTEAFF,TGTGCCAGCAGCGCCTCACGGGACAGGGGAAACACTGAAGCTTTCTTT
TRBV2,TRBJ1-3,.,TRBD1,CASSSWTGAGNTIYF,TGTGCCAGCAGTAGCTGGACAGGGGCTGGAAACACCATATATTTT
TRBV19,TRBJ1-3,.,.,CASTPTGSTGNTIYF,TGTGCCAGTACCCCAACAGGGAGCACTGGAAACACCATATATTTT
TRBV5-4,TRBJ2-3,.,TRBD2,CASSPFSGRMSDTQYF,TGTGCCAGCAGCCCCTTTAGCGGGAGAATGTCAGATACGCAGTATTTT
TRBV14,TRBJ1-2,.,.,CASSQDRGPTAYGYTF,TGTGCCAGCAGCCAAGATCGTGGGCCGACAGCCTATGGCTACACCTTC
TRBV19,TRBJ1-5,.,.,CASKGSNQPQHF,TGTGCCAGTAAGGGGAGCAATCAGCCCCAGCATTTT
TRBV28,TRBJ2-3,.,.,CASSLPGTVTDTQYF,TGTGCCAGCAGTTTACCCGGGACTGTCACAGATACGCAGTATTTT
TRBV7-9,TRBJ1-4,.,.,CASSLEVWAEKLFF,TGTGCCAGCAGCTTGGAAGTGTGGGCTGAAAAACTGTTTTTT
TRBV9,TRBJ1-2,.,.,CASSGGRTLNYGYTF,TGTGCCAGCAGCGGGGGACGGACTCTTAACTATGGCTACACCTTC
TRBV15,TRBJ2-7,.,.,CATSRGHSYEQYF,TGTGCCACCAGCAGAGGCCACTCCTACGAGCAGTACTTC
TRBV7-9,TRBJ2-5,.,.,CASSLVLSVPETQYF,TGTGCCAGCAGCTTAGTTCTCTCGGTTCCGGAGACCCAGTACTTC
TRBV6-5,TRBJ1-3,.,.,CASGYSGNTIYF,TGTGCCAGCGGATATTCTGGAAACACCATATATTTT
TRBV19,TRBJ2-7,.,TRBD2,CASSIEWTRVGYEQYF,TGTGCCAGTAGTATAGAATGGACTAGAGTTGGCTACGAGCAGTACTTC
TRBV11-3,TRBJ1-1,.,.,CASSAREGTKREAFF,TGTGCCAGCAGCGCCCGTGAGGGGACCAAAAGGGAAGCTTTCTTT
TRBV6-4,TRBJ1-1,.,.,CASSREMNTEAFF,TGTGCCAGCAGTCGGGAGATGAACACTGAAGCTTTCTTT
TRBV5-1,TRBJ1-1,.,.,CASSLDGGLNTEAFF,TGCGCCAGCAGCTTGGATGGCGGATTGAACACTGAAGCTTTCTTT
TRBV6-5,TRBJ2-5,.,TRBD1,CASSSRDSQETQYF,TGTGCCAGCAGTAGCCGGGACAGCCAAGAGACCCAGTACTTC
TRBV9,TRBJ1-1,.,.,CASSPGSQEAFF,TGTGCCAGCAGCCCCGGATCTCAGGAAGCTTTCTTT
TRBV9,TRBJ1-6,.,TRBD1,CASSAGTGNSPLHF,TGTGCCAGCAGCGCCGGGACAGGGAATTCACCCCTCCACTTT
TRBV15,TRBJ1-2,.,TRBD1,CATSPTGPGYTF,TGTGCCACCAGCCCGACAGGGCCTGGCTACACCTTC
TRBV7-6,TRBJ2-2,once,.,CASSSDRGGELFF,TGTGCCAGCAGCTCAGACAGAGGCGGGGAGCTGTTTTTT
TRBV6-5,TRBJ2-7,once,TRBD2,CASSSPGLTPYEQYF,TGTGCCAGCAGCAGCCCGGGACTAACCCCCTACGAGCAGTACTTC
TRBV5-5,TRBJ1-2,.,TRBD1,CASSLGQGRLGYTF,TGTGCCAGCAGCTTGGGACAGGGGAGACTTGGCTACACCTTC
TRBV30,TRBJ1-5,.,.,CAWSGIRSNQPQHF,TGTGCCTGGAGTGGTATTAGGAGCAATCAGCCCCAGCATTTT
TRBV11-2,TRBJ1-2,.,TRBD1,CASSLAGTGPRNGYTF,TGTGCCAGCAGCTTAGCAGGGACAGGGCCTCGGAATGGCTACACCTTC
TRBV7-9,TRBJ2-3,few,.,CASSLGWLAIHTQYF,TGTGCCAGCAGCTTAGGCTGGCTAGCGATACATACGCAGTATTTT